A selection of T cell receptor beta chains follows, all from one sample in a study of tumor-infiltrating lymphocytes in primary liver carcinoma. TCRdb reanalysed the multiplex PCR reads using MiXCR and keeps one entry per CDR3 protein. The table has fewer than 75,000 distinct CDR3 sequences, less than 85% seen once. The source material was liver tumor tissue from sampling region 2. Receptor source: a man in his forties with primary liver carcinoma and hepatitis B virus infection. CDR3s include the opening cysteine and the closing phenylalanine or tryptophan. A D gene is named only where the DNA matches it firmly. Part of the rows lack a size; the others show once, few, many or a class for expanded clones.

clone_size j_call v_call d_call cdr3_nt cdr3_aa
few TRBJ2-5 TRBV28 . TGTGCCAGCAGACTTCCCGGGGGGACCCAGTACTTC CASRLPGGTQYF
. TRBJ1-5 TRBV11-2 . TGTGCCAGCGGCTTACTCGGAGGGCTGGGCCAGCCCCAGCATTTT CASGLLGGLGQPQHF
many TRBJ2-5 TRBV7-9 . TGTGCCAGTAGCTTAGAAGTGGCGGGGACCCAGTACTTC CASSLEVAGTQYF
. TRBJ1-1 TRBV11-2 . TGTGCCAGCAGCCCATCCGGGGGGTTGGTGAATACTGAAACTTTCTTT CASSPSGGLVNTETFF
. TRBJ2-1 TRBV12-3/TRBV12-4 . TGTGCCAGCAGTTTACGGGTAGGGCGGCCCCGTCGCATATACAATGAGCAGTTCTTC CASSLRVGRPRRIYNEQFF
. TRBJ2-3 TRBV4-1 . TGCGCCAGCAGTCAAGATGTACGGGTGGCAGATACGCAGTGTTTT CASSQDVRVADTQCF
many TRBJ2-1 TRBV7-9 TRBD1 TGTGCCAGCAGCGCGAGACAGGGCCACAATGAGCAGTTCTTC CASSARQGHNEQFF
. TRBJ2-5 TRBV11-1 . TGTGCCAGCAGCTTACTAGCCGGCGGGGAGAAAGAGACCCAGTACTTC CASSLLAGGEKETQYF
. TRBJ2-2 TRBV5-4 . TGTGCCAACAGCTTGAGTATGGGGACCGGGGAGCTGTTTTTT CANSLSMGTGELFF
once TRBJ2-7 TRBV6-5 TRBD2 TGTGCCAGCAGATATCGGGCTAGCGGGGGCTACGAGCAGCACTTC CASRYRASGGYEQHF
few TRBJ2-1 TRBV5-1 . TGCGCCAGCGGTCGGGTGGCAGGAGCCTACGATGAGCAGTTCTTC CASGRVAGAYDEQFF
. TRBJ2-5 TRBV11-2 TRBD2 TGTGCCAGCAGCCAAACTCCTGGTGGGGGGGAAGAGACCTATTACTTC CASSQTPGGGEETYYF
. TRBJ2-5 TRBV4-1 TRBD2 TGCGCCAGCAGTCGCCAAGGACTAGCGGGACTCTCAGAGGCCCGGTACTTC CASSRQGLAGLSEARYF
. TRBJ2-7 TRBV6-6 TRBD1 TGTACTAGCAGTTACGGGACAGGTGATAGGGAGCAGTACTTC CTSSYGTGDREQYF
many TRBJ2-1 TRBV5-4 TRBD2 TGTGCCAGCAGCTCGGGACTAGCGGGAGTCTATAATGAGCAGTTCTTC CASSSGLAGVYNEQFF
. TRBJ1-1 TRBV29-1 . TGCAACGTGGTAGATGTTGAAGCTTTCTTT CNVVDVEAFF
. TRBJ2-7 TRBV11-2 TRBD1 TGTGCCAGCAACTTAGATGTAAGGGGACAGGGATCATACGATCAGTACTTC CASNLDVRGQGSYDQYF
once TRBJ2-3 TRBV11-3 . TGTGCCAGCAGCATAGGGTCCGGGCGCACAGATATGCAGTATTTT CASSIGSGRTDMQYF
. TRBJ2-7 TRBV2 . TGTGCCAGCAGTGAATGGGACGGACCCTACGAGCAGTACTTC CASSEWDGPYEQYF
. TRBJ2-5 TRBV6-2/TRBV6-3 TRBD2 TGTGTCAGCACTTATGGTTCAGCGGGAGGATGGGGAGAGACCCAGTACTTC CVSTYGSAGGWGETQYF
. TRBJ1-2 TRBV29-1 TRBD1 TGCAGTGTTGAAGGGACAGGGGGCGCGGGGGACTACATCTTC CSVEGTGGAGDYIF
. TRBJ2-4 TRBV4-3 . TGCGCCAGCAGCCAGGCAGGGGCCAAAAACATTCAGTACTTC CASSQAGAKNIQYF
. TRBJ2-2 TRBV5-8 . TGTGCCACCAGCTCACCCCTTAACACCGGGGAGCTGTTTTTT CATSSPLNTGELFF
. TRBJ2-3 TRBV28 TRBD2 TGTGCCAGCAGTTTAGGAGACAGGGGGGGACTAGCGGCTAGCGCAGATACGCAGTATTTT CASSLGDRGGLAASADTQYF
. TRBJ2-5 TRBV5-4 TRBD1 TGTGCCAGCGGCTCAGACAGGGGTCAAGAGACCCAATACTTC CASGSDRGQETQYF
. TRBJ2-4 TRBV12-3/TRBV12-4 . TGTGCCAGCAGTTTATGGGGTGGGACTGACATAGTCAAAAACATTCAGTACTTC CASSLWGGTDIVKNIQYF
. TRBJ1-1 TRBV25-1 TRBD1 TGTGCCAGCAGTTCCCCGGGACAGGGGAACACTGAAGCTTTCTTT CASSSPGQGNTEAFF
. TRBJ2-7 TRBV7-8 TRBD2 TGTGCCAGCAGCTTTACTAGCGCCTACGAGTGGTACTTC CASSFTSAYEWYF
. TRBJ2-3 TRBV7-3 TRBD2 TGTGCCAGCAGCTCCCTAGCGGGAGGGCTCACAGATACGCAGTATTTT CASSSLAGGLTDTQYF
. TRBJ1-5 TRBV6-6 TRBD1 TGTGCTGGCAGTTTCGGACAGGGGGATCAGCCCCAGCATTTT CAGSFGQGDQPQHF
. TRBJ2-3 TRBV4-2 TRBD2 TGTGCCAGTAGCCAATTGGCGCTTCTAGCGGGATCGACAGATACGCAGTATTTT CASSQLALLAGSTDTQYF
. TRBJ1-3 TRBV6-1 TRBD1 TGTGCCAGCACCCCCTCCGGGACAGGGACTGGAAACACCATATATTTT CASTPSGTGTGNTIYF
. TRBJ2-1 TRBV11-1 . TGTGCCAGCAGCATCGGGGGACTCCGATTCTACAATGAGCAATTCTTC CASSIGGLRFYNEQFF
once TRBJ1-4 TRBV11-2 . TGTGCCAGCAGCAAGACTTCAGGTGGAACAAATGAAAGACTGTATTTT CASSKTSGGTNERLYF
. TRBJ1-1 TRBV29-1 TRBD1 TGCAGCGTTGAAGAATGGACAGGGAGGACTGAAGCTTTCTTT CSVEEWTGRTEAFF
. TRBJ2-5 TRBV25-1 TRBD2 TGTGCCAGCAGCCGACCAGCGGGAGGCCAGGAGGAGACCCAGTACTTC CASSRPAGGQEETQYF
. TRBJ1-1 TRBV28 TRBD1 TGTGCCAGCAGTGCCTGGAGGGGGCAGTATACTGAAGCTTTCTTT CASSAWRGQYTEAFF
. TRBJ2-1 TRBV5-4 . TGTACCAGCAGCTTGGTCGGCGAGCAGTTCTTC CTSSLVGEQFF
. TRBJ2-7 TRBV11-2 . TGTGCCAGCAACCTTCCTAGAGGATACGAGCAGTACTTC CASNLPRGYEQYF
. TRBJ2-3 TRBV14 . TGTGTCAGCAGCCAAGAGAACTACGGACTTGGCGGCACAGATACGCAGTATTTT CVSSQENYGLGGTDTQYF
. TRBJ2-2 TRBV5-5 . TGTGCCAGCACCCTGGTGGGCGAAAGAGTTGGTGGGGAGCTGTTTTTT CASTLVGERVGGELFF
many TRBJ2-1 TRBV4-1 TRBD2 TGCGCCAGCAGCCATGAGACTAGCGGGAGAGGGTTCTTC CASSHETSGRGFF
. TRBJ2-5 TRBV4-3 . TGCGCCGGCAGCCAAGATAGAGTAGACATCTACAATGAGCAGTACTTC CAGSQDRVDIYNEQYF
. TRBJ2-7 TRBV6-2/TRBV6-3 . TGTGCCAGCAACGACGCCAAGGGAAGGTACGAGCAGTACTTC CASNDAKGRYEQYF
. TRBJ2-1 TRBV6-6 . TGTGCCAGCAGTGCGCAAGATAACAATGAGCAGTTCTTC CASSAQDNNEQFF
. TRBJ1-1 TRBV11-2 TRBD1 TGTGCCAGCAGTCCACCCAGGGGGTTAGTGAACACTGAAGCTTTCTTT CASSPPRGLVNTEAFF
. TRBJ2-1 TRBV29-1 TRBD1 TGCAGCGTCACCCGGGACAGGGCGTACAATGAGCAGTTCTTC CSVTRDRAYNEQFF
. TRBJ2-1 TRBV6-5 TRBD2 TGTGCCAGCAGTCCCCGTACGGGGGGTGAGCAGTTCTTC CASSPRTGGEQFF
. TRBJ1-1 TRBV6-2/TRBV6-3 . TGTGCCAGCAATTACCAAGAGCTGAACACTGAAGCTTTATTT CASNYQELNTEALF
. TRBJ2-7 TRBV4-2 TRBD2 TGTGCCAGCAGTGGAAAACCGGGACTAGCGGGAGGGTTCTCCTACGAGCAGTACTTC CASSGKPGLAGGFSYEQYF
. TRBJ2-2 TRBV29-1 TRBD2 TGCAGCGTTGTCACGGCGGGAGCGTACACCGGGGAGCTGTTATTT CSVVTAGAYTGELLF
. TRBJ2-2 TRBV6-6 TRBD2 TGTGCCAGCAGTCCGCTCGTGGGACTAGTGGGGCCAATGAACACCGGGGACCTGTTTTTT CASSPLVGLVGPMNTGDLFF
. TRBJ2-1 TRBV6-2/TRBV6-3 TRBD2 TGTGTCAGCAGCGGGACTAGTGGGCGAAGCTCCTACAATGAGCAGTTCTTC CVSSGTSGRSSYNEQFF
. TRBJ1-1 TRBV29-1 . TGCAGCGTGTCTGAGGGGCTCACTGAAGCTTTCTTT CSVSEGLTEAFF
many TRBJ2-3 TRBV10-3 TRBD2 TGTGCCACCGAGGGGTCAGCGGGAGGGGATACGCAGTATTTT CATEGSAGGDTQYF